The entry that follows covers one T cell receptor beta chain sequence. Its antigen is unidentified. The sample is drawn from a study of cytotoxic CD8 clonotypes in ibrutinib-treated CLL. Overall study: Response sampling occurred after a median around 11 months of treatment (range 6 to 36). Findings and caveats of the study: Higher circulating CD8+ T-cell counts strongly accompanied higher baseline clonality, above age-matched healthy donors.

The repertoire was sequenced with immunoSEQ multiplex PCR; TCRdb's copy has only in-frame clones and lacks some. This table holds about 330,000 clones, 60% to 80% found once. This TCR was sampled from a human donor with chronic lymphocytic leukemia. The material sequenced was PBMCs, taken after 36 months of ibrutinib treatment.

The CDR3, as DNA: TGCGCCAGCAGCCCCCTAGCGGGAGTTCACTCCTACGAGCAGTACTTC. Translation: CASSPLAGVHSYEQYF. The V gene is TRBV5-1, the J gene TRBJ2-7; the match to TRBD2 covers 10 bases. The CDR3 totals 16 residues. The ends lost 4 bases at V and 0 bases at J; junction bases unmatched: 7. Germline V lookup: CDR1 SGHRS, CDR2 YFSETQ.